One and the same sample provided the 20 T cell receptor beta chains below, sequenced in a study of human thymus T cells. During corrective heart surgery, resections were taken, and the thymus tissue came from them. Clones were read by immunoSEQ multiplex PCR, and TCRdb kept only the in-frame ones, dropping some. The table shows 60,000 to 75,000 clones, with roughly 95% occurring only once. Specimen: thymus tissue. These receptors came from a girl less than two years old with a congenital heart defect but otherwise immunologically healthy.

The chain links TRBV19 to TRBJ1-5, with a weak D call TRBD1 (6 bases). The germline V and J ends were trimmed by 5 bases and 7 bases, with 15 bases remaining between them. The CDR3 has 14 amino acids. Germline CDR1 reads LNHDA; CDR2 reads SQIVND (reference sequence). The CDR3 spells CASSPGGAGQPQHF. The CDR3 bases are TGTGCCAGTAGTCCCGGGGGGGCCGGGCAGCCCCAGCATTTT.

V and J are TRBV25-1 and TRBJ2-7, with 7 bases lining up with TRBD1. The germline V gene has CDR1 MGHDK and CDR2 SYGVNS. This CDR3 has 14 residues. J gave up 3 bases and V 5 bases, and 7 bases lay outside the gene matches. The CDR3 is CASSPRDSFYEQYF. CDR3 coding DNA: TGTGCCAGCAGTCCCCGGGACAGCTTCTACGAGCAGTACTTC.

Turning to this clone: Its ends do not fully match the called genes, so a read error is possible. The V gene is TRBV28, the J gene TRBJ1-5; D possibly corresponds to TRBD1 (5 bases). This CDR3 has 13 residues. Germline V gene lookup returns CDR1 MDHEN and CDR2 SYDVKM. The CDR3: CASSLWGYQPQHF. In nucleotides, the CDR3 is TGTGCCAGCAGTCTATGGGGGTATCAGCCCCAGCATTTT. Complete variable domain (other parts from reference TRBV28 and TRBJ1-5): DVKVTQSSRYLVKRTGEKVFLECVQDMDHENMFWYRQDPGLGLRLIYFSYDVKMKEKGDIPEGYSVSREKKERFSLILESASTNQTSMYLCASSLWGYQPQHFGDGTRLSIL.

V is TRBV19 and J is TRBJ1-1, with 9 positions matching TRBD1. The J segment lost 7 bases and the V segment lost 5 bases, leaving 14 bases of the junction unmatched. This CDR3 is built from 16 residues. Per the germline V gene, CDR1 is LNHDA and CDR2 is SQIVND (reference sequence). The CDR3 DNA follows: TGTGCCAGTAGTGCCCGGGACAGGGAGGAACATGGTGAAGCTTTCTTT. This sequence encodes CASSARDREEHGEAFF.

A single count supports this clone. The chain links TRBV28 to TRBJ2-1; D might be TRBD2 (5 bases). Trimming shortened V by 3 bases and J by 7 bases, and 13 bases separated the two germline ends. Germline CDR1 and CDR2: MDHEN and SYDVKM. This CDR3 spans 14 amino acids. CDR3 sequence reads: CASSFLWRRNEQFF. The CDR3 DNA sequence: TGTGCCAGCAGTTTCTTGTGGAGGAGGAATGAGCAGTTCTTC.

This clone was counted between two and nine times. The chain uses TRBV29-1 and TRBJ1-4, with D possibly TRBD1 on 5 matching bases. Trimming took 7 bases from V and 5 from J, leaving 11 bases between them. The CDR3 loop spans 12 amino acids. Germline loops: CDR1 SQVTM, CDR2 ANQGSEA. CDR3 coding DNA: TGCAGCGGAACAGGACCAAATGAAAAACTGTTTTTT. Its translation is CSGTGPNEKLFF.

The V call is TRBV4-2, the J call TRBJ1-2; D is unclear. Deletions cut 0 bases from V and 2 bases from J, with 7 bases between. The CDR3 has 14 amino acids. The V gene's germline CDR1 is LGHNA and CDR2 YNFKEQ. Written as DNA, the CDR3 is TGTGCCAGCAGCCAAGACCAGGCAAACTATGGCTACACCTTC. Translating gives CASSQDQANYGYTF.

This clone came up once. The chain recombines TRBV10-3 with TRBJ2-7; possibly TRBD2 for D (6 bases). Germline CDR1 is ENHRY and CDR2 is SYGVKD. Deletions cut 5 bases from V and 5 bases from J, with 13 bases between. This CDR3 is 13 amino acids long. This chain's CDR3 is CAISFRRGDEQYF. Written as DNA, the CDR3 is TGTGCCATCAGTTTTAGGAGGGGAGACGAGCAGTACTTC.

As to this clone: Sequence at one end of the junction differs from germline and may be a read error. The chain is built from TRBV27 and TRBJ1-1; D remains unclear. Germline CDR1 reads MNHEY; CDR2 reads SMNVEV (reference sequence). CDR3 length: 14 residues. Written as DNA, the CDR3 is TGTGCCAGCAGTCCCTTCCACCGATTTCGGAAGCTTTACTTT. Translation: CASSPFHRFRKLYF.

This chain links TRBV28 with TRBJ2-5, with 10 bases that match TRBD2. The V segment lost 4 bases and the J segment 3 bases; nucleotides outside the gene matches: 20. In germline, CDR1 is MDHEN, CDR2 SYDVKM. The CDR3 totals 20 residues. CDR3 in amino acids: CASSSAVSGRARKTEETQYF. The CDR3 coding sequence is TGTGCCAGCAGTTCGGCTGTGAGCGGGAGGGCCCGAAAGACAGAAGAGACCCAGTACTTC. The entire variable domain, with the rest obtained from reference TRBV28 and TRBJ2-5, is as follows: DVKVTQSSRYLVKRTGEKVFLECVQDMDHENMFWYRQDPGLGLRLIYFSYDVKMKEKGDIPEGYSVSREKKERFSLILESASTNQTSMYLCASSSAVSGRARKTEETQYFGPGTRLLVL.

The chain combines TRBV18 with TRBJ2-7; 7 bases line up with TRBD2. CDR3 length: 16 residues. CDR1 KGHSH and CDR2 LQKENI come from the germline V gene. Trimming cost V 2 bases and J 4 bases; bases outside gene matches: 11. The CDR3 region has the DNA TGTGCCAGCTCACCAGGGAGACTAGCAAAGCTGTACGAGCAGTACTTC. Its translation: CASSPGRLAKLYEQYF. Full variable domain (outside the CDR3, taken from reference TRBV18 and TRBJ2-7): NAGVMQNPRHLVRRRGQEARLRCSPMKGHSHVYWYRQLPEEGLKFMVYLQKENIIDESGMPKERFSAEFPKEGPSILRIQQVVRGDSAAYFCASSPGRLAKLYEQYFGPGTRLTVT.

This clone was observed a single time. The gene calls are TRBV21-1 and TRBJ2-3; the table's D call, TRBD1, has no DNA check behind it. TRBV21-1 is annotated as a pseudogene. The CDR3 is 16 amino acids. The CDR3 DNA follows: TGTGCCAGCAGCAAAGGAAACAGGGGATGGGAAGATACGCAGTATTTT. Protein product: CASSKGNRGWEDTQYF.

The chain links TRBV15 to TRBJ2-6; 9 bases line up with TRBD1. Per the germline V gene, CDR1 is LNHNV and CDR2 is YYDKDF (reference sequence). The CDR3 totals 19 residues. The V segment lost 2 bases and the J segment 0 bases; nucleotides outside the gene matches: 8. The CDR3 DNA reads as TGTGCCACCAGCAGAATCCGGGACAGGGTTCCCTCTGGGGCCAACGTCCTGACTTTC. This gives the protein CATSRIRDRVPSGANVLTF.

J is TRBJ1-5 and V is TRBV6-1; D not resolved. Trimming removed 1 base from V and 0 bases from J, with 13 bases in between. CDR3 length equals 17 residues. Germline values: CDR1 MNHNS, CDR2 SASEGT. The DNA of the CDR3 is TGTGCCAGCAGTGAAGGTGGTAGGCTAAATAGCAATCAGCCCCAGCATTTT. It translates to CASSEGGRLNSNQPQHF.

The J gene is TRBJ2-3, the V gene TRBV19, with D possibly TRBD1 on 6 matching bases. The ends were cut back, 5 bases at V and 1 base at J, with 19 bases in the middle. The CDR3 extends over 17 amino acids. Germline V CDR1 and CDR2: LNHDA, SQIVND (reference sequence). The CDR3 region has the DNA TGTGCCAGTAGTGGGGATTTGGGGGCATGGGGCACAGATACGCAGTATTTT. It encodes CASSGDLGAWGTDTQYF. The full variable domain, its missing parts supplied by reference TRBV19 and TRBJ2-3, is DGGITQSPKYLFRKEGQNVTLSCEQNLNHDAMYWYRQDPGQGLRLIYYSQIVNDFQKGDIAEGYSVSREKKESFPLTVTSAQKNPTAFYLCASSGDLGAWGTDTQYFGPGTRLTVL.

The genes are TRBV2 and TRBJ1-2; D uncertain. Germline CDR1 reads SNHLY; CDR2 reads FYNNEI. V was pared by 1 base and J by 6 bases, with 12 bases between. The CDR3 covers 14 residues. In nucleotides, the CDR3 is TGTGCCAGCAGTGAAGTGGTGTTGAAGGATGGCTACACCTTC. It yields the protein CASSEVVLKDGYTF.

V is TRBV27 and J is TRBJ1-5; 8 bases line up with TRBD1. There are 20 residues in the CDR3. Germline CDR1 is MNHEY and CDR2 is SMNVEV (reference sequence). The ends lost 1 base at V and 0 bases at J; junction bases unmatched: 14. CDR3 coding DNA: TGTGCCAGCAGTTTATTAGGCCCTCGGACAGGGAGGTATAGCAATCAGCCCCAGCATTTT. Translated, it gives CASSLLGPRTGRYSNQPQHF.

V gene TRBV19 combines with J gene TRBJ2-3, with D maybe TRBD1 (6 bases). Germline CDR1 and CDR2: LNHDA and SQIVND (reference sequence). CDR3 length: 13 amino acids. The V end was cut by 10 bases, the J end by 3 bases, with 14 bases between. CDR3 nucleotide sequence: TGTGCCACCTCCGGGACACGTACAGATACGCAGTATTTT. Encoded protein: CATSGTRTDTQYF.

The chain links TRBV19 to TRBJ2-1; TRBD2 matches 7 bases. This CDR3 region has 19 residues. J gave up 4 bases and V 1 base, and 16 bases lay outside the gene matches. Germline CDR1 and CDR2: LNHDA and SQIVND (reference sequence). The CDR3 sequence: CASSIGSARGGATYNEQFF. The DNA of the CDR3 is TGTGCCAGTAGTATAGGGTCGGCAAGGGGAGGGGCGACGTACAATGAGCAGTTCTTC.

The rearrangement joins TRBV6-1 to TRBJ2-7; TRBD2 matches at 7 bases. Germline values: CDR1 MNHNS, CDR2 SASEGT. CDR3 size: 18 residues. V shed 3 bases and J 2 bases; nucleotides not matched to a gene: 16. DNA of the CDR3: TGTGCCAGCAGTGAGGTTACTGGCGGGAGACGGGGCCCCTACGAGCAGTACTTC. Translating gives CASSEVTGGRRGPYEQYF.